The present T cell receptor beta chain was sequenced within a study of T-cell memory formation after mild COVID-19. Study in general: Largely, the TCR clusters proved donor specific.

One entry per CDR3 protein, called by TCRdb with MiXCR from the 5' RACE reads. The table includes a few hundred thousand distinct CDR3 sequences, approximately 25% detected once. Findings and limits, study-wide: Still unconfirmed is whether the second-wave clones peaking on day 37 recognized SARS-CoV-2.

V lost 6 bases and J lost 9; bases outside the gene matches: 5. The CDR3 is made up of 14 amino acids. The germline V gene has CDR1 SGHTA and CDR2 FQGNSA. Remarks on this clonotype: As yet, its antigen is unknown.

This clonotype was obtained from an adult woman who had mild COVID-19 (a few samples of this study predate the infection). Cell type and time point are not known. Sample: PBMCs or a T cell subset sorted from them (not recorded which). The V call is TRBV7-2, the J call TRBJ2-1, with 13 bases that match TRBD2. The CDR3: CASSVGLAGAEQFF. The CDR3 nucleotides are TGTGCCAGCAGTGTTGGACTAGCGGGAGCTGAGCAGTTCTTC.